The 26 T cell receptor beta chains given below trace back to one sample, sequenced in a study of cytomegalovirus exposure and HLA in healthy donors. The assay was immunoSEQ multiplex PCR, and TCRdb's table has in-frame clones only and misses some. The sample comprises about 350,000 clones, about 85% of which are singletons, and approximately 1.1% rests with the top ten. The sample was PBMCs. The source is a woman aged 25-40 years in good health and CMV-seropositive.

This clone was found a few times. V is TRBV2 and J is TRBJ2-7; D remains unclear. This CDR3 region has 13 residues. The germline V and J ends were trimmed by 4 bases and 0 bases, with 7 bases remaining between them. CDR1 is SNHLY and CDR2 is FYNNEI in the germline V gene. Here the CDR3 reads CASSGRNSYEQYF. CDR3 nucleotides: TGTGCCAGCAGTGGCAGGAACTCCTACGAGCAGTACTTC. Full variable domain (rest looked up from reference TRBV2 and TRBJ2-7): EPEVTQTPSHQVTQMGQEVILRCVPISNHLYFYWYRQILGQKVEFLVSFYNNEISEKSEIFDDQFSVERPDGSNFTLKIRSTKLEDSAMYFCASSGRNSYEQYFGPGTRLTVT.

This chain uses TRBV9 with TRBJ2-6, with 10 bases that match TRBD1. CDR3 size: 18 residues. Germline CDR1 is SGDLS and CDR2 is YYNGEE. V lost 4 bases and J lost 2; bases outside the gene matches: 9. CDR3 coding DNA: TGTGCCAGCAGCTCTCGGACAGGGGGATTCGCTGGGGCCAACGTCCTGACTTTC. Translation gives CASSSRTGGFAGANVLTF.

Of note for this clone: Additional DNA sequences in this sample encode the identical CDR3. J is TRBJ2-7 and V is TRBV4-3; possible D gene TRBD1, 5 bases. The germline CDR1 and CDR2 sequences are LGHNA and YSLEER. V lost 1 base, J lost 2 bases, and 9 bases lay in between. The CDR3 spans 14 residues. The CDR3 DNA follows: TGCGCCAGCAGCCAAGGATCAGGGCCCTACGAGCAGTACTTC. Translated: CASSQGSGPYEQYF.

This sequence joins TRBV9 and TRBJ1-2; no firm D call. The ends were cut back, 4 bases at V and 7 bases at J, with 8 bases in the middle. Germline assignment: CDR1 SGDLS and CDR2 YYNGEE. The CDR3 has 11 residues. In DNA, the CDR3 is TGTGCCAGCAGCACCCGTTCTGGCTACACCTTC. Amino acid sequence: CASSTRSGYTF. Looking up the rest from reference TRBV9 and TRBJ1-2 gives the full variable domain: DSGVTQTPKHLITATGQRVTLRCSPRSGDLSVYWYQQSLDQGLQFLIQYYNGEERAKGNILERFSAQQFPDLHSELNLSSLELGDSALYFCASSTRSGYTFGSGTRLTVV.

The CDR3 nucleotides read TGTGCCAGCAGTTGGGGAGCGGGCGATCAGCCCCAGCATTTT. Its protein is CASSWGAGDQPQHF. This chain connects TRBV27 to TRBJ1-5; D is undetermined. Per the germline V gene, CDR1 is MNHEY and CDR2 is SMNVEV (reference sequence). CDR3 length equals 14 residues. V was trimmed by 4 bases and J by 5 bases, leaving 12 bases between them.

The chain combines TRBV4-1 with TRBJ2-1; no reliable D call. The germline V gene encodes CDR1 MGHRA and CDR2 YSYEKL. Trimming cost V 4 bases and J 8 bases, with 12 bases left between them. CDR3 length equals 13 residues. The CDR3 DNA is TGCGCCAGCAGCCGCCCCGGCACGGATGAGCAGTTCTTC. Amino acid sequence: CASSRPGTDEQFF.

With respect to this clone: The sample has other DNA sequences that encode this CDR3 too. The chain carries TRBV18 and TRBJ2-7; 7 bases map to TRBD1. The CDR3 has 14 residues. The germline gives CDR1 KGHSH, CDR2 LQKENI. The J segment lost 4 bases and the V segment lost 3 bases, leaving 6 bases of the junction unmatched. CDR3 amino acids: CASSPLQGSYEQYF. The CDR3 nucleotides read TGTGCCAGCTCACCCCTACAGGGGAGTTACGAGCAGTACTTC.

As for this clone: The sample has other DNA sequences that encode this CDR3 too. This rearrangement joins TRBV6-5 to TRBJ2-2; D unresolved. Germline-derived CDR1 and CDR2 are MNHEY and SVGAGI. Between the trimmed V and J ends, which lost 6 bases and 0 bases, there was a span of 2 bases. CDR3 length equals 12 residues. The CDR3 region has the DNA TGTGCCAGCAGGGCGAACACCGGGGAGCTGTTTTTT. Its protein is CASRANTGELFF.

V usage is TRBV29-1 and J usage is TRBJ1-4; possible D gene TRBD1, 5 bases. Trimming took 4 bases from V and 8 from J, leaving 14 bases between them. The CDR3 consists of 13 residues. CDR1 SQVTM and CDR2 ANQGSEA come from the germline V gene. The CDR3 coding sequence is TGCAGCGTTGGGCAGGGCGGCATGGAAAAACTGTTTTTT. It translates to CSVGQGGMEKLFF.

There are a few counts of this clone. J is TRBJ2-2 and V is TRBV7-9; the D gene is possibly TRBD2 (7 bases). With 4 bases removed from V and 3 bases from J, the gap between germline ends came to 15 bases. Germline loops: CDR1 SEHNR, CDR2 FQNEAQ (reference sequence). There are 16 residues in the CDR3. The CDR3 region is CASSSQGRAYTGELFF. DNA of the CDR3: TGTGCCAGCAGCTCCCAGGGGAGGGCATACACCGGGGAGCTGTTTTTT.

This rearrangement joins TRBV7-7 to TRBJ2-1; 15 nucleotides line up with TRBD2. J was trimmed by 6 bases and V by 5 bases; bases with no gene match: 2. Germline CDR1 reads SSHAT; CDR2 reads FNYEAQ (reference sequence). This CDR3 is 15 amino acids long. This CDR3 is CASSVGLAGGNEQFF. DNA of the CDR3: TGTGCCAGCAGCGTGGGACTAGCGGGGGGCAATGAGCAGTTCTTC.

The J gene is TRBJ2-3, the V gene TRBV4-3, with 8 bases fitting TRBD2. The CDR3 totals 16 residues. V dropped 1 base and J dropped 4; count of bases not matched to a gene: 7. CDR1 is LGHNA and CDR2 is YSLEER in the germline V gene. CDR3 DNA: TGCGCCAGCAGCCAAGTCTCCAGCGGGAGCGCAGATACGCAGTATTTT. This translates into CASSQVSSGSADTQYF.

CDR3 region: CASSIPAGSTDTQYF. In nucleotides, the CDR3 is TGCGCCAGCAGCATCCCAGCGGGGAGCACAGATACGCAGTATTTT. J is TRBJ2-3 and V is TRBV5-1; TRBD2 matches 7 bases. Per germline, CDR1 SGHRS and CDR2 YFSETQ. This CDR3 has 15 amino acids. J gave up 0 bases and V 4 bases, and 5 bases lay outside the gene matches.

The chain combines TRBV2 with TRBJ2-2; D is possibly TRBD1 or TRBD2 (6 bases each). Germline-derived CDR1 and CDR2 are SNHLY and FYNNEI. V dropped 0 bases and J dropped 5 bases, with 13 bases sitting between them. The CDR3 length is 16 residues. The CDR3 loop reads CASSEANGGWTGELFF. CDR3 coding DNA: TGTGCCAGCAGTGAAGCTAACGGGGGCTGGACCGGGGAGCTGTTTTTT.

This clone turned up a few times. The chain combines TRBV10-3 with TRBJ2-1; D gene ambiguous. This CDR3 is 13 amino acids long. In germline, CDR1 is ENHRY, CDR2 SYGVKD. Trimming cost V 5 bases and J 1 base, with 6 bases left between them. CDR3 in DNA: TGTGCCATCAGTCTTGAGTCCTACAATGAGCAGTTCTTC. Its translation: CAISLESYNEQFF.

The rearrangement links TRBV28 to TRBJ1-2; 7 nucleotides match TRBD1. Germline loops: CDR1 MDHEN, CDR2 SYDVKM. Trimming cost V 10 bases and J 7 bases; bases outside gene matches: 12. The CDR3 has 13 amino acids. The DNA of the CDR3 is TGTGCCATCTCCTGGGACAGCCAGGGTGGCTACACCTTC. This translates into CAISWDSQGGYTF.

Concerning this clone: It may be a read error: a sequence one base away is much more abundant. This chain joins TRBV7-3 and TRBJ2-6, with a tentative D call TRBD2 (5 bases). V lost 2 bases and J 0 bases, leaving 5 bases between the germline ends. CDR1 and CDR2 from the germline V gene are SGHTA and FQGTGA. The CDR3 covers 15 residues. The chain's CDR3 is CASSLGSSGANVLTF. CDR3 nucleotides: TGTGCCAGCAGCTTAGGGAGCTCTGGGGCCAACGTCCTGACTTTC.

The sample holds a few counts of this clone. V is TRBV6-6 and J is TRBJ2-1, with D unresolved. The germline V and J ends were trimmed by 5 bases and 7 bases, with 6 bases remaining between them. This CDR3 has 11 amino acids. The germline V gene has CDR1 MNHNY and CDR2 SVGAGI (reference sequence). The CDR3 region is CASSPHNEQFF. The DNA of the CDR3 is TGTGCCAGCAGTCCCCATAATGAGCAGTTCTTC.

The V call is TRBV7-9, the J call TRBJ1-2; D ambiguous. Trimming pared 5 bases from V and 8 bases from J, leaving 9 bases between. The V gene's germline CDR1 is SEHNR and CDR2 FQNEAQ (reference sequence). The CDR3 has 11 amino acids. The CDR3 reads CASSRVQGYTF. Here the CDR3 DNA reads TGTGCCAGCAGCCGTGTGCAGGGCTACACCTTC. Full variable domain (rest looked up from reference TRBV7-9 and TRBJ1-2): DTGVSQNPRHKITKRGQNVTFRCDPISEHNRLYWYRQTLGQGPEFLTYFQNEAQLEKSRLLSDRFSAERPKGSFSTLEIQRTEQGDSAMYLCASSRVQGYTFGSGTRLTVV.

The chain employs TRBV4-3 and TRBJ2-1; D is unresolved. Germline values: CDR1 LGHNA, CDR2 YSLEER. Trimming removed 4 bases at V and 3 bases at J, with 7 bases between. The CDR3 consists of 13 residues. CDR3 region: CASSPQVYNEQFF. For the CDR3, the DNA is TGCGCCAGCAGCCCTCAAGTCTACAATGAGCAGTTCTTC.

The J gene is TRBJ1-1, the V gene TRBV7-2; no clear D gene. The length of the CDR3 is 14 residues. The V and J ends lost 5 bases and 1 base respectively, with 11 bases between them. In germline, CDR1 is SGHTA, CDR2 FQGNSA. The CDR3 protein is CASSPGSSNTEAFF. The CDR3 DNA reads TGTGCCAGCAGCCCTGGGTCATCGAACACTGAAGCTTTCTTT.

The genes are TRBV27 and TRBJ2-7; 12 bases map to TRBD2. The germline CDR1 and CDR2 sequences are MNHEY and SMNVEV (reference sequence). The trim removed 6 bases at V and 5 bases at J, leaving 5 bases unmatched. The CDR3 contains 14 residues. The CDR3 nucleotides are TGTGCCAGCAGACTAGCGGGGGGCCCCAACGAGCAGTACTTC. Protein product: CASRLAGGPNEQYF.

The CDR3 region is CASSGETPRSSGANVLTF. For the CDR3, the DNA is TGTGCCAGCAGTGGCGAAACCCCCCGAAGCTCTGGGGCCAACGTCCTGACTTTC. The V call is TRBV2, the J call TRBJ2-6; D unresolved. Germline assignment: CDR1 SNHLY and CDR2 FYNNEI. This CDR3 is built from 18 residues. Trimming left V 4 bases short and J 0 bases short, with 16 bases between.

This clone was detected only a few times. This chain connects TRBV4-2 to TRBJ1-3; possible D gene TRBD1, 6 bases. The V end lost 4 bases, the J end lost 2 bases, and 15 bases lay between the germline ends. The CDR3 extends over 16 amino acids. Looked up from germline, CDR1 is LGHNA and CDR2 is YNFKEQ. For the CDR3, the DNA is TGTGCCAGCAGCCCCGGGGAGGGGGGTGCTGGAAACACCATATATTTT. This encodes CASSPGEGGAGNTIYF.

This chain uses TRBV4-1 with TRBJ2-3; 7 bases match TRBD2. The CDR3 sequence is 15 residues long. The V gene end was trimmed by 2 bases and the J gene end by 0 bases; junction bases not matched to a gene: 2. Germline lookup yields CDR1 MGHRA and CDR2 YSYEKL. The DNA for the CDR3 is TGCGCCAGCAGCCAACGGGAGGAGAGCACAGATACGCAGTATTTT. Translation gives CASSQREESTDTQYF.

The V and J genes are TRBV2 and TRBJ1-6; 8 bases line up with TRBD1. Germline-derived CDR1 and CDR2 are SNHLY and FYNNEI. V shed 6 bases and J 7 bases; nucleotides not matched to a gene: 8. This CDR3 has 15 residues. The chain's CDR3 is CASSPRTGTNSPLHF. Written as DNA, the CDR3 is TGTGCCAGCAGCCCCCGGACAGGGACGAATTCACCCCTCCACTTT.